Below, 26 T cell receptor beta chains from the same sample are listed, as sequenced in a study of CD8 T cells in Susac syndrome. RNA, at roughly 0.45 to 1 ug, was reverse transcribed with random hexamers. TCRdb processed the immunoSEQ multiplex PCR reads anew with MiXCR; each CDR3 protein has one entry. The repertoire holds about 160,000 distinct CDR3 sequences, with 92% as singletons. The sequenced sample consisted of CD4+ T cells from PBMCs. These receptors were taken from a human donor in good health.

Concerning this clonotype itself: One end of the junction fails to match germline, which may point to a read error. The CDR3 DNA is TGTGCCAGCGGAGGACAGGGTGGCCAAGAGACCCAGCACTTC. Its translation: CASGGQGGQETQHF. This sequence joins TRBV12-3 or TRBV12-4 and TRBJ2-5; TRBD1 matches at 8 bases. The CDR3 length is 14 residues.

Turning to this clonotype: One end of the junction fails to match germline, which may point to a read error. The V gene is TRBV3-1, the J gene TRBJ2-5; D unresolved. The CDR3 runs to 13 residues. Germline loops: CDR1 LGHDT, CDR2 YNNKEL (reference sequence). The CDR3 sequence is CASNRVGRETQYF. The CDR3 bases are TGTGCTAGCAATCGAGTTGGAAGGGAGACCCAGTACTTC.

The chain recombines TRBV7-2 with TRBJ1-2; D is unresolved. The V gene lost 1 base and the J gene lost 8 bases, with 11 bases spanning the gap. The CDR3 is 13 residues long. The germline CDR1 and CDR2 sequences are SGHTA and FQGNSA. The CDR3 bases are TGTGCCAGCAGCTTAGGAAACGTCGGAGGCTACACCTTC. The encoded protein is CASSLGNVGGYTF.

V usage is TRBV7-9 and J usage is TRBJ2-3, with a weak D call TRBD1 (5 bases). Germline V gene data show CDR1 as SEHNR and CDR2 as FQNEAQ (reference sequence). V dropped 1 base and J dropped 3 bases, with 14 bases sitting between them. The CDR3 covers 16 residues. The CDR3 DNA reads TGTGCCAGCAGCTTAGAAGGGGCAAGAAGGACAGATACGCAGTATTTT. It translates to CASSLEGARRTDTQYF.

The V and J genes are TRBV20-1 and TRBJ2-3; the match to TRBD1 covers 10 bases. CDR1 is DFQATT, CDR2 SNEGSKA, per germline (reference sequence). This CDR3 is built from 14 residues. The junction had 5 bases not matched to a gene; V was cut back by 4 bases and J by 4 bases. CDR3 sequence (DNA): TGCAGTGCTACGGACAGGGGGGGGGCAGATACGCAGTATTTT. Translated: CSATDRGGADTQYF.

The chain's CDR3 is CASSEGGKDSPLHF. The DNA for the CDR3 is TGTGCCAGCAGTGAAGGGGGGAAGGATTCACCCCTCCACTTT. V and J are TRBV6-1 and TRBJ1-6; D might be TRBD1 (5 bases). From germline, CDR1 is MNHNS and CDR2 SASEGT. Trimming shortened V by 1 base and J by 8 bases, and 9 bases separated the two germline ends. The CDR3 has 14 residues.

The chain is built from TRBV15 and TRBJ2-1; 8 nucleotides agree with TRBD2. The germline V gene has CDR1 LNHNV and CDR2 YYDKDF (reference sequence). The CDR3 is made up of 18 amino acids. Trimming cost V 1 base and J 0 bases; bases outside gene matches: 8. CDR3 region: CATSRAGLALSSYNEQFF. CDR3 DNA: TGTGCCACCAGCAGAGCAGGACTAGCACTAAGCTCCTACAATGAGCAGTTCTTC.

This clonotype was detected only once. V is TRBV7-2 and J is TRBJ2-1; 8 nucleotides align to TRBD1. V shed 5 bases, J shed 3 bases, and the junction held 6 bases outside the gene matches. In germline, CDR1 is SGHTA, CDR2 FQGNSA. The CDR3 is made up of 15 amino acids. The CDR3 bases are TGTGCCAGCAGCAGGGGACAGGACTTCTACAATGAGCAGTTCTTC. This translates into CASSRGQDFYNEQFF.

V usage is TRBV4-3 and J usage is TRBJ2-7, with TRBD2 as a possible D gene (5 bases). V gave up 0 bases and J gave up 5 bases, with 14 bases separating them. Germline assignment: CDR1 LGHNA and CDR2 YSLEER. CDR3 length equals 15 residues. The CDR3 region is CASSQETNWGHEQYF. For the CDR3, the DNA is TGCGCCAGCAGCCAAGAGACTAATTGGGGTCACGAGCAGTACTTC.

CDR3 sequence: CASSGGGSNTGELFF. Here the CDR3 DNA reads TGTGCCAGCAGCGGGGGGGGTTCGAACACCGGGGAGCTGTTTTTT. The V and J genes are TRBV7-9 and TRBJ2-2; 7 bases map to TRBD2. The CDR3 length is 15 residues. V was clipped by 5 bases and J by 0 bases; unmatched bases: 3. CDR1 is SEHNR, CDR2 FQNEAQ, per germline (reference sequence). The variable domain in full, with the rest retrieved from reference TRBV7-9 and TRBJ2-2, is DTGVSQNPRHKITKRGQNVTFRCDPISEHNRLYWYRQTLGQGPEFLTYFQNEAQLEKSRLLSDRFSAERPKGSFSTLEIQRTEQGDSAMYLCASSGGGSNTGELFFGEGSRLTVL.

The V call is TRBV4-1, the J call TRBJ2-2; D tentatively reads TRBD1 or TRBD2 (5 bases each). V gave up 3 bases and J gave up 1 base, with 9 bases separating them. The CDR3 covers 15 residues. Germline lookup yields CDR1 MGHRA and CDR2 YSYEKL. CDR3 sequence (DNA): TGCGCCAGCAGCCAGCCGGGACGGAACACCGGGGAGCTGTTTTTT. It yields the protein CASSQPGRNTGELFF.

The V and J genes are TRBV20-1 and TRBJ2-7; 8 nucleotides match TRBD2. Germline V gene data show CDR1 as DFQATT and CDR2 as SNEGSKA (reference sequence). This CDR3 comprises 13 residues. V gave up 2 bases and J gave up 2 bases; unmatched junction bases: 2. The CDR3: CSARNSGAYEQYF. CDR3 nucleotide sequence: TGCAGTGCTAGAAATAGCGGGGCCTACGAGCAGTACTTC.

The chain couples TRBV7-8 to TRBJ2-3; 9 nucleotides align to TRBD1. The CDR3 extends over 16 amino acids. With V trimmed by 1 base and J by 4 bases, 6 bases remained unmatched. CDR1 is SGHVS and CDR2 is FQNEAQ in the germline V gene. This CDR3 is CASSLGDRGFADTQYF. CDR3 nucleotide sequence: TGTGCCAGCAGCTTAGGTGACAGGGGGTTCGCAGATACGCAGTATTTT.

This clonotype was seen a handful of times. The V call is TRBV7-9, the J call TRBJ2-7; tentative D call: TRBD2 (6 bases). The ends were cut back, 11 bases at V and 1 base at J, with 12 bases in the middle. The V gene's germline CDR1 is SEHNR and CDR2 FQNEAQ (reference sequence). The CDR3 totals 12 residues. The CDR3 DNA reads TGTGCCGCCGGGCGGGGTTCCTACGAGCAGTACTTC. Encoded protein: CAAGRGSYEQYF.

The chain is built from TRBV9 and TRBJ2-5; 7 nucleotides line up with TRBD2. The junction had 11 bases not matched to a gene; V was cut back by 0 bases and J by 9 bases. Germline loops: CDR1 SGDLS, CDR2 YYNGEE. This CDR3 region has 15 residues. CDR3 DNA sequence: TGTGCCAGCAGCGTAGACCAGCGGGGAATCGGGTCCCAGTACTTC. Its protein is CASSVDQRGIGSQYF. The complete variable domain, with remaining parts taken from reference TRBV9 and TRBJ2-5, reads DSGVTQTPKHLITATGQRVTLRCSPRSGDLSVYWYQQSLDQGLQFLIQYYNGEERAKGNILERFSAQQFPDLHSELNLSSLELGDSALYFCASSVDQRGIGSQYFGPGTRLLVL.

Written as DNA, the CDR3 is TGCGCCAGCAGCTTGCCGACTAGCGGCGCCACAGATACGCAGTATTTT. This gives the protein CASSLPTSGATDTQYF. The chain recombines TRBV5-1 with TRBJ2-3; 9 bases agree with TRBD2. Looked up from germline, CDR1 is SGHRS and CDR2 is YFSETQ. The V and J ends lost 1 base and 2 bases, in that order; junction bases with no gene match: 5. The CDR3 has 16 amino acids.

This chain uses TRBV5-1 with TRBJ2-1; 12 positions agree with TRBD2. Trimming removed 3 bases from V and 0 bases from J; junction bases left unmatched: 7. CDR1 and CDR2 from the germline V gene are SGHRS and YFSETQ. The CDR3 has 18 amino acids. The DNA for the CDR3 is TGCGCCAGCAGCTCTGGACTAGCGGGAAGGAGCTCCTACAATGAGCAGTTCTTC. Its translation is CASSSGLAGRSSYNEQFF.

J is TRBJ1-1 and V is TRBV9; TRBD1 might be the D (5 bases). V lost 3 bases to trimming and J lost 7 bases, with 16 bases between them. CDR1 and CDR2 from the germline V gene are SGDLS and YYNGEE. This CDR3 has 14 amino acids. CDR3 sequence reads: CASSAQPGPVEAFF. CDR3 nucleotides: TGTGCCAGCAGCGCACAACCGGGGCCTGTTGAAGCTTTCTTT.

The chain employs TRBV19 and TRBJ1-5, with 7 bases aligning to TRBD1. Germline V gene sequence: CDR1 LNHDA, CDR2 SQIVND (reference sequence). The CDR3 has 15 amino acids. Germline trimming cut 11 bases from V and 1 base from J; bases unmatched to any gene: 11. The CDR3 DNA follows: TGTGCCTCCAGGGGGGGAAGAACGAGCAATCAGCCCCAGCATTTT. Amino acids: CASRGGRTSNQPQHF.

The chain uses TRBV25-1 and TRBJ2-3, with D uncertain. Germline CDR1 MGHDK, CDR2 SYGVNS. The V end lost 5 bases, the J end lost 4 bases, and 16 bases lay between the germline ends. This CDR3 has 15 amino acids. Here the CDR3 reads CASSRGVLGPDTQYF. The CDR3 region has the DNA TGTGCCAGCAGTCGAGGCGTACTCGGCCCAGATACGCAGTATTTT.

This clonotype was seen just once. This rearrangement joins TRBV9 to TRBJ2-5; D is perhaps TRBD1 (7 bases). Germline values: CDR1 SGDLS, CDR2 YYNGEE. CDR3 length equals 16 residues. The germline V and J ends were trimmed by 3 bases and 3 bases, with 18 bases remaining between them. CDR3 bases: TGTGCCAGCAGCGGGAGGGACAGCCTCTTCGAAGAGACCCAGTACTTC. Amino acids: CASSGRDSLFEETQYF.

The V and J genes are TRBV19 and TRBJ1-5; TRBD1 aligns across 10 bases. Germline V lookup: CDR1 LNHDA, CDR2 SQIVND (reference sequence). Germline trimming cut 6 bases from V and 4 bases from J; bases unmatched to any gene: 12. The CDR3 runs to 17 residues. The CDR3 bases are TGTGCCAGTAGCGACATCGACCGGACAGGGGGGAATCAGCCCCAGCATTTT. The encoded protein is CASSDIDRTGGNQPQHF.

The gene calls are TRBV19 and TRBJ2-7; TRBD2 is a possible D gene (6 bases). Deletions cut 3 bases from V and 6 bases from J, with 15 bases between. The V gene's germline CDR1 is LNHDA and CDR2 SQIVND (reference sequence). This CDR3 is 14 amino acids long. CDR3 nucleotides: TGTGCCAGTAGTATCGGACTACGGGTGGGCGAGCAGTACTTC. It is translated as CASSIGLRVGEQYF.

The chain carries TRBV6-5 and TRBJ2-4, with D hard to call. This CDR3 is 17 amino acids long. Trimming took off 0 bases at V and 0 bases at J, with 12 bases between the two ends. Germline values: CDR1 MNHEY, CDR2 SVGAGI. CDR3: CASSYSRVPGAKNIQYF. DNA for the CDR3: TGTGCCAGCAGTTACTCGCGCGTCCCGGGAGCCAAAAACATTCAGTACTTC.

The chain employs TRBV6-5 and TRBJ1-5, with TRBD1 identical over 7 bases. The V gene end was trimmed by 6 bases and the J gene end by 0 bases; junction bases not matched to a gene: 2. The CDR3 extends over 14 amino acids. Germline loops: CDR1 MNHEY, CDR2 SVGAGI. Here the CDR3 reads CASRKGASNQPQHF. DNA for the CDR3: TGTGCCAGCAGGAAGGGGGCTAGCAATCAGCCCCAGCATTTT.

This chain joins TRBV10-1 and TRBJ2-6; no definite D call. The germline gives CDR1 WNHNN, CDR2 SYGVQD (reference sequence). The CDR3 contains 13 residues. Deletions cut 5 bases from V and 4 bases from J, with 6 bases between. The CDR3 sequence: CASSSMGANVLTF. Here the CDR3 DNA reads TGCGCCAGCAGTTCTATGGGGGCCAACGTCCTGACTTTC.